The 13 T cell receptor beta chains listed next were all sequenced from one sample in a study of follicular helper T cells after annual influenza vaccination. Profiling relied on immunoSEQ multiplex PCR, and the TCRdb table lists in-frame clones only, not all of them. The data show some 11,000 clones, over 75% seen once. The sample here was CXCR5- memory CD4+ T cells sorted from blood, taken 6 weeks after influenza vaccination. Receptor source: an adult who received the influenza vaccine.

The CDR3: CASSYLDFANTGELFF. The CDR3 nucleotides read TGTGCCAGCAGTTACTTGGACTTTGCGAACACCGGGGAGCTGTTTTTT. The chain couples TRBV6-6 to TRBJ2-2; possibly TRBD2 for D (5 bases). V was pared by 1 base and J by 0 bases, with 9 bases between. From germline, CDR1 is MNHNY and CDR2 SVGAGI (reference sequence). The CDR3 consists of 16 residues.

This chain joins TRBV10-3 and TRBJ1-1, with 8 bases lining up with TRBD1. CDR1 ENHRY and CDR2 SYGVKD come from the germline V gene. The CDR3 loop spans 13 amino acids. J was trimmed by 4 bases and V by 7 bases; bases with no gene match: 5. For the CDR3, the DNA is TGTGCCATCACCCAGGACAGGGTCACTGAAGCTTTCTTT. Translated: CAITQDRVTEAFF.

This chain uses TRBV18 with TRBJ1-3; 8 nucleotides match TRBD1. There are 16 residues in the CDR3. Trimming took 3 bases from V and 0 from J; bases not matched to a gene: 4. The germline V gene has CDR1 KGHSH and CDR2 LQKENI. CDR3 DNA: TGTGCCAGCTCACCTCGGGACAGGAGCTCTGGAAACACCATATATTTT. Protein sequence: CASSPRDRSSGNTIYF.

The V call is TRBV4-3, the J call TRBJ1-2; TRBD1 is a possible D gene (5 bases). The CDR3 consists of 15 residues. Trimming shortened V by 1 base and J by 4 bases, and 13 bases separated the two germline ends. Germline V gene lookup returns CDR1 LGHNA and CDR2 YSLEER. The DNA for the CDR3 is TGCGCCAGCAGCCAAGCCGGGGGGGGAAGCTATGGCTACACCTTC. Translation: CASSQAGGGSYGYTF.

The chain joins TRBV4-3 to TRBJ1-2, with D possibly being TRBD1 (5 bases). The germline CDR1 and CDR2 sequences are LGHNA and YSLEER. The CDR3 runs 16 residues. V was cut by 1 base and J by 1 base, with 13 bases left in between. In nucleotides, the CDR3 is TGCGCCAGCAGCCAAGTCCCCGGGGACCATAACTATGGCTACACCTTC. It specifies CASSQVPGDHNYGYTF.

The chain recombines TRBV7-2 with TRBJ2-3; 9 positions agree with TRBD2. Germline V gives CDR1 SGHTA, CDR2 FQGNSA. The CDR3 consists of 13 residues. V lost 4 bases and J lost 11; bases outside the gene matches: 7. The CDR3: CASSSIAGAMQYF. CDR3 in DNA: TGTGCCAGCAGCTCCATAGCGGGGGCGATGCAGTATTTT.

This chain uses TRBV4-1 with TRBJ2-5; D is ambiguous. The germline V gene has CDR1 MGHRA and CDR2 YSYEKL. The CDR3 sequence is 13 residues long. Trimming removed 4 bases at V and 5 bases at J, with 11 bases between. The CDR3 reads CASSLTIGETQYF. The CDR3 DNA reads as TGCGCCAGCAGCCTGACAATAGGGGAGACCCAGTACTTC.

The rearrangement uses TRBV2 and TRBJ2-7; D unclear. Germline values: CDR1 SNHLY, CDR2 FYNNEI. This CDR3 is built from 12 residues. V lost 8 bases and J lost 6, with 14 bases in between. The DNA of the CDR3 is TGTGCCAGCTTTTGGCTCACTGGCGAGCAGTACTTC. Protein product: CASFWLTGEQYF.

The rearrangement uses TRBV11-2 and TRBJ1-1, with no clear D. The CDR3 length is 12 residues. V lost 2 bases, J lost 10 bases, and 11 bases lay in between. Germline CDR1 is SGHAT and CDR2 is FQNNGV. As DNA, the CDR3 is TGTGCCAGCAGCTTATCCGGCCGGGGAGCTTTCTTT. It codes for CASSLSGRGAFF.

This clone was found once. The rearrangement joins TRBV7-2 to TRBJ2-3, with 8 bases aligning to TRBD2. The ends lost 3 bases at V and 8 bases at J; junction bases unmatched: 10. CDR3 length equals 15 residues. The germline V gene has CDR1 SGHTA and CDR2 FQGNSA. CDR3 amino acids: CASSFSGVGVGTQYF. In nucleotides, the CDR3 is TGTGCCAGCAGCTTTAGCGGGGTCGGGGTTGGTACGCAGTATTTT.

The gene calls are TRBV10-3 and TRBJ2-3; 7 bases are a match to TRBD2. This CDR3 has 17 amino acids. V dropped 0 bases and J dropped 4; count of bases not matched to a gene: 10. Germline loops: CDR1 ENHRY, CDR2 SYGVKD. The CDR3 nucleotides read TGTGCCATCAGTGAGTCGGGGACTACCCGGGGAGCAGATACGCAGTATTTT. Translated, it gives CAISESGTTRGADTQYF.

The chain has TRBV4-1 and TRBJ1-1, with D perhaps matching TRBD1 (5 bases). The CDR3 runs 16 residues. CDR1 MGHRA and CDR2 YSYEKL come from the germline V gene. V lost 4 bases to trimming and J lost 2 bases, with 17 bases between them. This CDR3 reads CASSPSRAQGNTEAFF. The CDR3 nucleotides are TGCGCCAGCAGCCCTTCCAGGGCGCAGGGAAACACTGAAGCTTTCTTT.

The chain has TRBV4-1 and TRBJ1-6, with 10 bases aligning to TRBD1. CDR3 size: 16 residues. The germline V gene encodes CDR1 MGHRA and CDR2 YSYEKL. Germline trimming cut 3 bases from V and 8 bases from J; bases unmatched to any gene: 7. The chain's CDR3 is CASSQRTGGGYSPLHF. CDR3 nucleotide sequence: TGCGCCAGCAGCCAGAGGACAGGGGGAGGGTATTCACCCCTCCACTTT.